The T cell receptor beta chain under discussion was sequenced for a study of post-analysis software for immune sequencing data. Whole-study context: Courses of disease covered relapsing-remitting, secondary progressive and progressive-relapsing multiple sclerosis.

This CDR3 has 18 amino acids. Trimming at V came to 6 bases and at J to 1 base, leaving 12 bases not matched to a gene. Germline assignment: CDR1 MNHNS and CDR2 SASEGT. Notes on the study in general: Patients used several TRBV segments, including TRBV5-6, TRBV5-1 and TRBV20-1, more often than controls.

This clonotype has at least ten counts. Its target is unknown. TCR beta libraries were prepared from cDNA with unique molecular identifiers. TCRdb redid the calling of the PCR reads with MiXCR, one entry per CDR3 protein. There are hundreds of thousands of distinct CDR3 sequences in the sample; less than 40% occur only once, and 4.5% to 5.5% lies in the top ten. The TCR comes from a girl aged 10 to 17 with multiple sclerosis. V is TRBV6-1 and J is TRBJ1-1; the match to TRBD1 covers 12 bases. The sample taken for sequencing was blood. The CDR3 is CASRRFPGQGAGNTEAFF. The DNA for the CDR3 is TGTGCCAGCAGAAGATTCCCGGGACAGGGGGCCGGGAACACTGAAGCTTTCTTT.